Below, one TCR beta chain is given with its context. These data come from a study of T cell changes during pregnancy in multiple sclerosis. Germline CDR1 reads KGHSH; CDR2 reads LQKENI. The trim removed 1 base at V and 5 bases at J, leaving 10 bases unmatched. The CDR3 covers 16 residues. The protocol was immunoSEQ multiplex PCR, while the TCRdb copy is restricted to in-frame clones and leaves out a portion. The sample yields more than 70,000 clones, around 93% seen once. V is TRBV18 and J is TRBJ2-5; TRBD1 matches at 7 bases. This sample comprised peripheral blood, obtained in the second trimester of pregnancy. The TCR was taken from a female donor with multiple sclerosis, enrolled in a pregnancy study. The CDR3: CASSPLPGQWTETQYF. Written as DNA, the CDR3 is TGTGCCAGCTCACCACTGCCGGGACAGTGGACGGAGACCCAGTACTTC.